Each of the 26 T cell receptor beta chains below was sequenced from the same sample in a study of CD8 T cells in Susac syndrome. RNA, at about 0.5 to 1 ug, was reverse transcribed with random hexamers. A single record per CDR3 protein comes from TCRdb applying MiXCR to the immunoSEQ multiplex PCR reads. The sample records roughly 140,000 distinct CDR3 sequences, approximately 96% being singletons. The source material was CD4+ T cells from PBMCs. The receptor source for this set is a human donor with Susac syndrome.

The rearrangement joins TRBV9 to TRBJ2-3; D assignment may be TRBD1 or TRBD2 (6 bases each). CDR3 size: 14 residues. The V end lost 0 bases, the J end lost 8 bases, and 13 bases lay between the germline ends. CDR1 and CDR2 (germline): SGDLS, YYNGEE. The CDR3 reads CASSVGQAGSTQYF. The DNA of the CDR3 is TGTGCCAGCAGCGTAGGACAGGCGGGGAGTACGCAGTATTTT.

The chain joins TRBV7-6 to TRBJ2-3, with D perhaps TRBD1 or TRBD2 (5 bases each). Germline V gene data show CDR1 as SGHVS and CDR2 as FNYEAQ. This CDR3 has 14 residues. V shed 1 base and J shed 6 bases, with 11 bases lying between them. The CDR3 DNA sequence: TGTGCCAGCAGCTTAGAGCCGGGGACGGATACGCAGTATTTT. It codes for CASSLEPGTDTQYF.

The chain carries TRBV12-3 or TRBV12-4 and TRBJ2-4; D unclear. The CDR3 is 11 residues long. V was cut by 6 bases and J by 8 bases, with 8 bases left in between. The CDR3 sequence is CASSTAHIQYF. Here the CDR3 DNA reads TGTGCCAGCAGCACCGCCCACATTCAGTACTTC.

The chain couples TRBV3-1 to TRBJ2-1; tentatively, D is TRBD1 (5 bases). Between the trimmed V and J ends, which lost 0 bases and 9 bases, there was a span of 6 bases. The length of the CDR3 is 12 residues. The V gene's germline CDR1 is LGHDT and CDR2 YNNKEL (reference sequence). CDR3: CASSQEGAEQFF. CDR3 sequence (DNA): TGTGCCAGCAGCCAAGAAGGGGCTGAGCAGTTCTTC.

This chain connects TRBV20-1 to TRBJ1-1; D gene unclear. The ends were cut back, 3 bases at V and 4 bases at J, with 9 bases in the middle. The CDR3 has 12 residues. Germline V lookup: CDR1 DFQATT, CDR2 SNEGSKA (reference sequence). The CDR3 DNA follows: TGCAGTGCTAGTTCGTGGGGCACTGAAGCTTTCTTT. It translates to CSASSWGTEAFF.

The chain has TRBV4-1 and TRBJ2-5; no definite D call. The length of the CDR3 is 14 residues. V was clipped by 1 base and J by 1 base, with 7 bases between them. CDR1 and CDR2 from the germline V gene are MGHRA and YSYEKL. Here the CDR3 reads CASSQVAFQETQYF. The CDR3 DNA follows: TGCGCCAGCAGCCAAGTTGCGTTCCAAGAGACCCAGTACTTC.

This chain links TRBV9 with TRBJ1-2; tentatively, D is TRBD1 (5 bases). Deletions cut 6 bases from V and 3 bases from J, with 15 bases between. Germline V gene lookup returns CDR1 SGDLS and CDR2 YYNGEE. This CDR3 region has 14 residues. The CDR3 here is CASTGGLWDYGYTF. The CDR3 DNA is TGTGCCAGCACGGGGGGGTTATGGGACTATGGCTACACCTTC.

The chain has TRBV18 and TRBJ2-7; no clear D. The CDR3 totals 14 residues. V was trimmed by 2 bases and J by 2 bases, leaving 10 bases between them. Per the germline V gene, CDR1 is KGHSH and CDR2 is LQKENI. The CDR3 bases are TGTGCCAGCTCACCAGGCGTTCAGGCCTACGAGCAGTACTTC. Its translation: CASSPGVQAYEQYF.

The chain has TRBV20-1 and TRBJ2-5, with D tentatively TRBD2 (6 bases). The CDR3 is 13 residues long. V gave up 3 bases and J gave up 5 bases, with 13 bases separating them. Germline V lookup: CDR1 DFQATT, CDR2 SNEGSKA (reference sequence). The CDR3 DNA follows: TGCAGTGCTAGCGTGGGGAGGTGGGAGACCCAGTACTTC. Amino acids: CSASVGRWETQYF.

The rearrangement links TRBV15 to TRBJ1-4; unclear D gene. This CDR3 has 18 amino acids. Germline V CDR1 and CDR2: LNHNV, YYDKDF (reference sequence). V gave up 1 base and J gave up 0 bases, with 15 bases separating them. In nucleotides, the CDR3 is TGTGCCACCAGCAGAGTAATGACTGGGAGACCAACTAATGAAAAACTGTTTTTT. The encoded protein is CATSRVMTGRPTNEKLFF.

The genes are TRBV20-1 and TRBJ2-5; D possibly corresponds to TRBD1 (5 bases). This CDR3 region has 13 residues. Germline CDR1 DFQATT, CDR2 SNEGSKA (reference sequence). V was trimmed by 3 bases and J by 2 bases, leaving 10 bases between them. CDR3 sequence: CSASAGWQETQYF. CDR3 sequence (DNA): TGCAGTGCTAGCGCAGGGTGGCAAGAGACCCAGTACTTC.

The V and J genes are TRBV6-1 and TRBJ1-5, with 10 bases matching TRBD1. Germline values: CDR1 MNHNS, CDR2 SASEGT. The CDR3 runs 16 residues. V lost 7 bases, J lost 1 base, and 7 bases stayed unmatched. Here the CDR3 DNA reads TGTGCCAGCAATGGAGGGACAGGGGCGAGCAATCAGCCCCAGCATTTT. Translated: CASNGGTGASNQPQHF.

The rearrangement joins TRBV7-8 to TRBJ2-7; 8 nucleotides agree with TRBD1. CDR1 is SGHVS, CDR2 FQNEAQ, per germline. The CDR3 sequence is 15 residues long. V dropped 0 bases and J dropped 5; count of bases not matched to a gene: 6. DNA for the CDR3: TGTGCCAGCAGCTTAGCGGCAGGGGGCAGAGACGAGCAGTACTTC. Amino acids: CASSLAAGGRDEQYF.

J is TRBJ2-2 and V is TRBV6-4; unclear D gene. V was shortened by 6 bases and J by 5 bases, with 13 bases between the two germline ends. Germline values: CDR1 MRHNA, CDR2 SNTAGT. The CDR3 totals 14 residues. Written as DNA, the CDR3 is TGTGCCAGCAGACTGGACCATGGGACCGGGGAGCTGTTTTTT. It codes for CASRLDHGTGELFF.

This clonotype has only one observation. One end of the junction is discordant with germline, which a read error may explain. The chain uses TRBV14 and TRBJ2-7; D is unresolved. The CDR3 length is 12 residues. The germline V gene has CDR1 SGHDN and CDR2 FVKESK. The CDR3 here is CASSQDRARIRF. As DNA, the CDR3 is TGTGCCAGCAGCCAAGATCGTGCCCGGATTCGCTTC.

This chain uses TRBV28 with TRBJ2-6; no firm D call. CDR3 length: 15 amino acids. Looked up from germline, CDR1 is MDHEN and CDR2 is SYDVKM. V was pared by 5 bases and J by 0 bases, with 8 bases between. The CDR3 sequence is CASSPHSSGANVLTF. The CDR3 DNA sequence: TGTGCCAGCAGTCCCCACTCCTCTGGGGCCAACGTCCTGACTTTC.

The chain employs TRBV20-1 and TRBJ1-5; D not resolved. Germline CDR1 and CDR2: DFQATT and SNEGSKA (reference sequence). The CDR3 spans 13 residues. Trimming took 6 bases from V and 2 from J, leaving 11 bases between them. The CDR3 is CSAPESGNQPQHF. The CDR3 DNA reads as TGCAGTGCCCCGGAATCGGGCAATCAGCCCCAGCATTTT.

V and J are TRBV5-1 and TRBJ2-7; D unclear. The length of the CDR3 is 14 residues. The ends were cut back, 2 bases at V and 2 bases at J, with 11 bases in the middle. Germline CDR1 reads SGHRS; CDR2 reads YFSETQ. The CDR3 coding sequence is TGCGCCAGCAGCTTCCGACTGCCCCCCTACGAGCAGTACTTC. As protein: CASSFRLPPYEQYF. Full variable domain (outside the CDR3, taken from reference TRBV5-1 and TRBJ2-7): KAGVTQTPRYLIKTRGQQVTLSCSPISGHRSVSWYQQTPGQGLQFLFEYFSETQRNKGNFPGRFSGRQFSNSRSEMNVSTLELGDSALYLCASSFRLPPYEQYFGPGTRLTVT.

The CDR3 DNA sequence: TGTGCCAGCTCACCCCGGTGGGACACTGAAGCTTTCTTT. This gives the protein CASSPRWDTEAFF. This chain links TRBV18 with TRBJ1-1, with D unclear. Germline V gives CDR1 KGHSH, CDR2 LQKENI. Trimming removed 3 bases at V and 3 bases at J, with 8 bases between. The CDR3 extends over 13 amino acids.

The chain carries TRBV12-3 or TRBV12-4 and TRBJ1-6; no clear D. The CDR3 length is 11 residues. Trimming removed 3 bases at V and 9 bases at J, with 3 bases between. Written as DNA, the CDR3 is TGTGCCAGCAGTTTGGCTTCACCCCTCCACTTT. Its translation is CASSLASPLHF.

This clonotype was recorded only once. The chain links TRBV7-9 to TRBJ2-1; the D gene could be TRBD1 or TRBD2 (5 bases each). V shed 7 bases and J shed 4 bases, with 14 bases lying between them. The CDR3 extends over 14 amino acids. Germline lookup yields CDR1 SEHNR and CDR2 FQNEAQ (reference sequence). The CDR3 sequence is CASNKGTQYNEQFF. The CDR3, as DNA: TGTGCCAGCAATAAGGGGACCCAATACAATGAGCAGTTCTTC.

The chain recombines TRBV21-1 with TRBJ2-7; the tabulated D call, TRBD1, remains unverified against the DNA. TRBV21-1 corresponds to a pseudogene. This CDR3 has 13 amino acids. CDR3 in amino acids: CASSTAGACEQYF. CDR3 sequence (DNA): TGTGCCAGCAGCACCGCAGGGGCTTGCGAGCAGTACTTC.

The J gene is TRBJ2-1, the V gene TRBV3-1; D call uncertain. This CDR3 spans 15 amino acids. V was cut by 1 base and J by 2 bases, with 9 bases left in between. Germline V CDR1 and CDR2: LGHDT, YNNKEL (reference sequence). The CDR3 coding sequence is TGTGCCAGCAGCCAAGTAGGCGGCCCCTACAATGAGCAGTTCTTC. Its translation is CASSQVGGPYNEQFF.

V is TRBV20-1 and J is TRBJ2-3; maybe TRBD2 (5 bases). The CDR3 has 13 residues. V was pared by 3 bases and J by 2 bases, with 9 bases between. Germline V gene data show CDR1 as DFQATT and CDR2 as SNEGSKA (reference sequence). The CDR3 coding sequence is TGCAGTGCTAGGGACTCCTACACAGATACGCAGTATTTT. It specifies CSARDSYTDTQYF.

J is TRBJ1-5 and V is TRBV28, with 8 positions matching TRBD1. The germline CDR1 and CDR2 sequences are MDHEN and SYDVKM. With V trimmed by 6 bases and J by 0 bases, 7 bases remained unmatched. CDR3 length: 16 residues. The CDR3 coding sequence is TGTGCCAGCAGCCCCATTGGGACAGGTAGCAATCAGCCCCAGCATTTT. Its translation: CASSPIGTGSNQPQHF.

The chain carries TRBV18 and TRBJ1-2; D remains ambiguous. CDR3 length: 11 residues. Per germline, CDR1 KGHSH and CDR2 LQKENI. Between the trimmed V and J ends, which lost 4 bases and 5 bases, there was a span of 5 bases. The CDR3 protein is CASSREYGYTF. The CDR3 bases are TGTGCCAGCTCACGGGAGTATGGCTACACCTTC.